The sequence of this T cell receptor (beta chain) was determined in a study of T cells in Graves' hyperthyroidism and ophthalmopathy. Notes on the study in general: Clonotypes that were expanded in thyroid above 0.001 mostly appeared in blood too. Prediction of ophthalmopathy progression came a median around 6 months pre-onset. A model built on 13 V-J features separated ophthalmopathy from stable hyperthyroidism.

RNA transcripts served as the template for amplifying TCR beta CDR3 regions. HTBI primers were employed in a first-round RT-PCR of the TCR CDR3. TCRdb reprocessed the multiplex PCR reads via MiXCR and lists one record per CDR3 protein. The data contain some 490,000 distinct CDR3 sequences, about 20% of them singletons. CDR3 length: 14 residues. Between the trimmed V and J ends, which lost 1 base and 4 bases, there was a span of 8 bases. CDR1 LGHNT and CDR2 FRNRAP come from the germline V gene. This clonotype came up many times. Its specificity is not known. Patients were excluded because of uncontrolled infection, other autoimmune disease, pregnancy or lactation.

The source is a woman in her seventies with Graves' ophthalmopathy. This chain connects TRBV12-5 to TRBJ2-1; no firm D call. Sequencing input: blood. The CDR3 DNA follows: TGTGCTAGTGGTTTGGACGGTAATTACAATGAGCAGTTCTTC. Its translation: CASGLDGNYNEQFF.